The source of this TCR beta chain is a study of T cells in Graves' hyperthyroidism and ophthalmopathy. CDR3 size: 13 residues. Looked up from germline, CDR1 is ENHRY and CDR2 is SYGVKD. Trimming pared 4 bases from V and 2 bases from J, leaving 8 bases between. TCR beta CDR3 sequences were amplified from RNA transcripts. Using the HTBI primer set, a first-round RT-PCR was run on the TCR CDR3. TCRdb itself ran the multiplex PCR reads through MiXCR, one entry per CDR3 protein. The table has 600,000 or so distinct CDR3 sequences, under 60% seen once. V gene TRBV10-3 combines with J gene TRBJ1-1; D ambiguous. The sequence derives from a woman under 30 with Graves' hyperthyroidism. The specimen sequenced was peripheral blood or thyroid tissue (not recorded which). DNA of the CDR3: TGTGCCATCAGTGCTCCGCGTAACACTGAAGCTTTCTTT. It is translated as CAISAPRNTEAFF.